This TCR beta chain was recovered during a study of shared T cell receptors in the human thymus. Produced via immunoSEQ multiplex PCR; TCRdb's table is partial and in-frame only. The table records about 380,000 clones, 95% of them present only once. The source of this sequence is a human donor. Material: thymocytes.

The CDR3 DNA reads TGTGCCAGCAGTTTCCCGGACACTTCGGACAATGAGCAGTTCTTC. As protein: CASSFPDTSDNEQFF. The rearrangement uses TRBV28 and TRBJ2-1; D possibly corresponds to TRBD1 (5 bases). The CDR3 runs 15 residues. The V and J ends lost 3 bases and 5 bases respectively, with 14 bases between them. Germline V gene sequence: CDR1 MDHEN, CDR2 SYDVKM.